The 25 T cell receptor beta chains reported below all come from one sample, sequenced in a study of graft-versus-host responses after intestinal transplantation. Clones were sequenced by immunoSEQ multiplex PCR, and TCRdb holds only the in-frame ones, with some missing. There are under 30,000 clones in the sample; approximately 85% occur only once, and 0.96% lies in the top ten. This specimen consisted of PBMCs, obtained approximately 450 days after intestinal transplant. These receptors all come from a human patient who received an intestinal transplant, so some T cells may come from the graft donor.

V is TRBV18 and J is TRBJ2-3; TRBD1 is a possible D gene (5 bases). This CDR3 is built from 12 residues. Trimming removed 6 bases from V and 5 bases from J, with 9 bases in between. In germline, CDR1 is KGHSH, CDR2 LQKENI. CDR3 sequence: CASSQGVDTQYF. CDR3 bases: TGTGCCAGCTCCCAGGGTGTAGATACGCAGTATTTT.

V gene TRBV6-6 combines with J gene TRBJ1-4; TRBD1 is a possible D gene (5 bases). Trimming shortened V by 2 bases and J by 14 bases, and 18 bases separated the two germline ends. The CDR3 has 14 residues. Germline CDR1 and CDR2: MNHNY and SVGAGI (reference sequence). The DNA for the CDR3 is TGTGCCAGCAGTTACGGGCAGGGAATTGTGCATCTGTTTTTT. It translates to CASSYGQGIVHLFF.

This rearrangement joins TRBV7-9 to TRBJ2-5; 8 nucleotides align to TRBD1. V lost 5 bases to trimming and J lost 2 bases; unmatched junction nucleotides: 13. CDR3 size: 17 residues. Germline lookup yields CDR1 SEHNR and CDR2 FQNEAQ (reference sequence). The CDR3 sequence is CASSTYRGAGTQETQYF. CDR3 bases: TGTGCCAGCAGCACATACAGGGGGGCCGGGACACAAGAGACCCAGTACTTC.

This clone was found once. The chain recombines TRBV28 with TRBJ1-4, with 8 nucleotides matching TRBD1. This CDR3 has 18 residues. CDR1 and CDR2 from the germline V gene are MDHEN and SYDVKM. V was pared by 6 bases and J by 0 bases, with 12 bases of the junction left unmatched. The chain's CDR3 is CASRGRGRNKATNEKLFF. Here the CDR3 DNA reads TGTGCCAGCAGGGGCAGGGGGCGTAATAAGGCAACTAATGAAAAACTGTTTTTT.

J is TRBJ2-3 and V is TRBV4-1; 11 bases agree with TRBD2. The CDR3 has 17 residues. The V and J ends lost 5 bases and 3 bases, in that order; junction bases with no gene match: 10. Germline CDR1 is MGHRA and CDR2 is YSYEKL. CDR3 protein: CASSEQDTSGSTDTQYF. CDR3 sequence (DNA): TGCGCCAGCAGCGAGCAGGATACTAGCGGGAGTACAGATACGCAGTATTTT.

The chain couples TRBV10-3 to TRBJ2-2; weak D call: TRBD1 (6 bases). Germline V gene data show CDR1 as ENHRY and CDR2 as SYGVKD. CDR3 size: 15 residues. V lost 8 bases, J lost 7 bases, and 20 bases lay in between. The CDR3 loop reads CAIDPERGILGELFF. CDR3 sequence (DNA): TGTGCCATCGACCCCGAAAGGGGGATACTCGGGGAGCTGTTTTTT.

V is TRBV18 and J is TRBJ2-1; 9 nucleotides align to TRBD1. Germline V gene sequence: CDR1 KGHSH, CDR2 LQKENI. With V trimmed by 6 bases and J by 4 bases, 4 bases remained unmatched. CDR3 length: 14 amino acids. The CDR3 region is CASSQGQGYNEQFF. CDR3 sequence (DNA): TGTGCCAGCTCCCAGGGACAGGGTTACAATGAGCAGTTCTTC.

This chain joins TRBV6-5 and TRBJ1-1; 8 positions agree with TRBD1. Germline V gene data show CDR1 as MNHEY and CDR2 as SVGAGI. This CDR3 comprises 12 residues. J was trimmed by 5 bases and V by 6 bases; bases with no gene match: 2. Written as DNA, the CDR3 is TGTGCCAGCAGGACAGGGGAAACTGAAGCTTTCTTT. This sequence encodes CASRTGETEAFF.

The chain links TRBV30 to TRBJ1-1; no firm D call. Trimming removed 2 bases at V and 4 bases at J, with 17 bases between. The germline V gene encodes CDR1 GTSNPN and CDR2 SVGIG (reference sequence). The CDR3 sequence is 15 residues long. CDR3 protein: CAWSMFEGHATEAFF. CDR3 DNA sequence: TGTGCCTGGAGTATGTTCGAAGGGCACGCCACTGAAGCTTTCTTT.

For this clone: In this CDR3 the conserved last residue, phenylalanine or tryptophan, is missing, so a read error is likely. This chain uses TRBV6-1 with TRBJ1-1; D is perhaps TRBD1 (6 bases). The CDR3 has 16 residues. Germline lookup yields CDR1 MNHNS and CDR2 SASEGT. Trimming cost V 2 bases and J 1 base, with 14 bases left between them. CDR3: CASSEYWRGTNTEAFL. The CDR3 coding sequence is TGTGCCAGCAGTGAATATTGGAGGGGGACGAACACTGAAGCTTTCCTT.

The V call is TRBV5-1, the J call TRBJ2-3; D may be TRBD1 or TRBD2 (5 bases each). Germline V gives CDR1 SGHRS, CDR2 YFSETQ. The V end lost 1 base, the J end lost 0 bases, and 12 bases lay between the germline ends. This CDR3 contains 16 residues. The CDR3 nucleotides read TGCGCCAGCAGCTTGCGGGGCATCCAAAGCACAGATACGCAGTATTTT. Translating gives CASSLRGIQSTDTQYF.

The chain recombines TRBV6-5 with TRBJ2-7; D may match TRBD1 or TRBD2 (7 bases each). Trimming took off 11 bases at V and 2 bases at J, with 16 bases between the two ends. The length of the CDR3 is 13 residues. Per the germline V gene, CDR1 is MNHEY and CDR2 is SVGAGI. The CDR3 sequence is CAGRQGLTYEQYF. The DNA for the CDR3 is TGTGCCGGTCGACAGGGACTAACCTACGAGCAGTACTTC.

This chain links TRBV6-1 with TRBJ2-7, with TRBD2 matching 11 bases. Germline CDR1 reads MNHNS; CDR2 reads SASEGT. Trimming removed 7 bases from V and 5 bases from J; junction bases left unmatched: 10. The CDR3 is 15 amino acids. CDR3 sequence (DNA): TGTGCCAGCACACTGGGACTAGCGGAAAGGGACGAGCAGTACTTC. The encoded protein is CASTLGLAERDEQYF.

The genes are TRBV27 and TRBJ1-1; D is uncertain. With 3 bases removed from V and 1 base from J, the gap between germline ends came to 0 bases. This CDR3 spans 11 amino acids. CDR1 MNHEY and CDR2 SMNVEV come from the germline V gene (reference sequence). The CDR3 sequence: CASSLNTEAFF. Written as DNA, the CDR3 is TGTGCCAGCAGTTTGAACACTGAAGCTTTCTTT.

This rearrangement joins TRBV7-9 to TRBJ2-7; D uncertain. V was cut by 3 bases and J by 3 bases, with 6 bases left in between. CDR1 is SEHNR and CDR2 is FQNEAQ in the germline V gene (reference sequence). The length of the CDR3 is 12 residues. CDR3 nucleotide sequence: TGTGCCAGCAGCTTCGACCACTACGAGCAGTACTTC. It codes for CASSFDHYEQYF.

The table lists this clone with a count of one. The rearrangement uses TRBV2 and TRBJ1-1, with TRBD1 as a possible D gene (6 bases). Looked up from germline, CDR1 is SNHLY and CDR2 is FYNNEI. V gave up 6 bases and J gave up 10 bases, with 12 bases separating them. CDR3 length: 11 amino acids. The CDR3: CASSDRKTAFF. The DNA for the CDR3 is TGTGCCAGCAGCGACAGGAAGACAGCTTTCTTT.

The V and J genes are TRBV6-1 and TRBJ2-5; D possibly corresponds to TRBD1 (6 bases). The CDR3 extends over 15 amino acids. Germline values: CDR1 MNHNS, CDR2 SASEGT. The germline V and J ends were trimmed by 4 bases and 3 bases, with 15 bases remaining between them. Here the CDR3 reads CASSALQGNKETQYF. CDR3 in DNA: TGTGCCAGCAGTGCGTTACAGGGAAATAAAGAGACCCAGTACTTC.

The rearrangement joins TRBV2 to TRBJ1-5; 8 bases map to TRBD1. V shed 8 bases and J 2 bases; nucleotides not matched to a gene: 11. The CDR3 loop spans 16 amino acids. The germline CDR1 and CDR2 sequences are SNHLY and FYNNEI. CDR3 sequence: CASHSTGGVGNQPQHF. CDR3 DNA: TGTGCCAGCCATTCTACAGGGGGAGTCGGCAATCAGCCCCAGCATTTT.

A few counts support this clone. The chain recombines TRBV20-1 with TRBJ2-7; D unclear. Germline V gene sequence: CDR1 DFQATT, CDR2 SNEGSKA (reference sequence). Trimming left V 1 base short and J 6 bases short, with 1 base between. The CDR3 is made up of 9 amino acids. The CDR3 region is CSARGEQYF. Here the CDR3 DNA reads TGCAGTGCTAGAGGCGAGCAGTACTTC.

The V call is TRBV5-1, the J call TRBJ1-3, with D unresolved. The CDR3 covers 14 residues. Trimming took 4 bases from V and 2 from J, leaving 10 bases between them. The germline V gene has CDR1 SGHRS and CDR2 YFSETQ. The CDR3 nucleotides read TGCGCCAGCAGCCCCGACGGTGCTGGAAACACCATATATTTT. Amino acid sequence: CASSPDGAGNTIYF.

This chain links TRBV5-1 with TRBJ2-1, with 8 bases lining up with TRBD2. The length of the CDR3 is 15 residues. The germline CDR1 and CDR2 sequences are SGHRS and YFSETQ. The V gene end was trimmed by 0 bases and the J gene end by 5 bases; junction bases not matched to a gene: 4. CDR3 DNA: TGCGCCAGCAGCTTGGTTCTAGCGGGCAACAATGAGCAGTTCTTC. It yields the protein CASSLVLAGNNEQFF. The full variable domain, rest sourced from reference TRBV5-1 and TRBJ2-1, is KAGVTQTPRYLIKTRGQQVTLSCSPISGHRSVSWYQQTPGQGLQFLFEYFSETQRNKGNFPGRFSGRQFSNSRSEMNVSTLELGDSALYLCASSLVLAGNNEQFFGPGTRLTVL.

The chain carries TRBV4-1 and TRBJ1-4; TRBD1 agrees at 9 bases. Germline V gives CDR1 MGHRA, CDR2 YSYEKL. J gave up 11 bases and V 0 bases, and 7 bases lay outside the gene matches. The CDR3 extends over 15 amino acids. CDR3 in amino acids: CASSQDWGQGAKLFF. The CDR3 DNA reads as TGCGCCAGCAGCCAAGATTGGGGACAGGGCGCTAAACTGTTTTTT.

J is TRBJ2-5 and V is TRBV13; TRBD2 agrees at 8 bases. Germline trimming cut 5 bases from V and 1 base from J; bases unmatched to any gene: 9. Germline assignment: CDR1 PRHDT and CDR2 FYEKMQ (reference sequence). CDR3 length: 16 residues. CDR3 sequence: CASSLRTSKAQETQYF. The CDR3 DNA follows: TGTGCCAGCAGCCTAAGGACTAGCAAAGCCCAAGAGACCCAGTACTTC. Using reference TRBV13 and TRBJ2-5 for the parts outside the CDR3, the full variable domain is AAGVIQSPRHLIKEKRETATLKCYPIPRHDTVYWYQQGPGQDPQFLISFYEKMQSDKGSIPDRFSAQQFSDYHSELNMSSLELGDSALYFCASSLRTSKAQETQYFGPGTRLLVL.

V and J are TRBV28 and TRBJ1-2; TRBD1 agrees at 7 bases. There are 15 residues in the CDR3. Trimming took 6 bases from V and 2 from J; bases not matched to a gene: 9. From germline, CDR1 is MDHEN and CDR2 SYDVKM. The CDR3 coding sequence is TGTGCCAGCAGCCCGGCGACAGGGCTAAACTATGGCTACACCTTC. This codes for CASSPATGLNYGYTF.

The chain is built from TRBV19 and TRBJ2-2, with TRBD2 matching 8 bases. V was pared by 3 bases and J by 5 bases, with 11 bases of the junction left unmatched. The CDR3 covers 17 residues. The germline V gene has CDR1 LNHDA and CDR2 SQIVND (reference sequence). DNA for the CDR3: TGTGCCAGTAGTATCCCCTACGGGAGGGCCGATACCGGGGAGCTGTTTTTT. Translated: CASSIPYGRADTGELFF.